This T cell receptor beta chain was recorded in a study of identical twins. This CDR3 is built from 16 residues. The V segment lost 2 bases and the J segment 6 bases; nucleotides outside the gene matches: 8. From germline, CDR1 is MNHEY and CDR2 SMNVEV (reference sequence). Using its own MiXCR run on the 5' RACE reads, TCRdb lists one record per CDR3 protein. Of just under 550,000 distinct CDR3 sequences listed, around 15% are singletons. Study conclusions and caveats: Modelling underestimated the level of out-of-frame TCR alpha sharing observed in monozygotic twins. For out-of-frame alpha sequences shared by twins, low generation probability was in excess.

This clonotype was recorded a few times. Its antigen is undetermined. In every case, the donor was a healthy Caucasian. The same specimen was also included in a second study, on yellow fever vaccine responses in identical twins. Per that paper: Reportedly, twins showed a vaccine T cell response that looked partly convergent and partly personalized.

V is TRBV27 and J is TRBJ2-7, with 12 bases lining up with TRBD2. The clonotype was recovered from a woman younger than 35 in good health. The sample consisted of CD4+ T cells sorted from blood. CDR3 amino acids: CASSLPSTSGRSEQYF. CDR3 coding DNA: TGTGCCAGCAGTTTACCCTCTACTAGCGGGAGGAGCGAGCAGTACTTC.